This TCR beta chain was recorded in a study of T cell responses to AZD1222 COVID-19 vaccine. The CDR3 is 12 residues long. The germline V gene encodes CDR1 LNHDA and CDR2 SQIVND (reference sequence). V dropped 3 bases and J dropped 8 bases, with 10 bases sitting between them. General study findings and limits: Elevations in Spike-specific TCR breadth and depth followed administration of two AZD1222 doses. Every sample of the repertoires postdated the peak T cell response. The donor group comprised mostly white British people and more females; the analysis possibly underestimated clonal diversity.

Some clones are missing from TCRdb's copy, which holds only in-frame ones; the method was immunoSEQ multiplex PCR. In the table there are approximately 100,000 clones, roughly nine tenths of which are singletons. Worth noting for this clone: The antigen is not known.

Sequences were derived from peripheral blood, sampled on day 0 of AZD1222 vaccination. This TCR derives from an adult in good health. The chain employs TRBV19 and TRBJ1-1, with D tentatively TRBD1 (5 bases). The CDR3 loop is CASSMRGVEAFF. Here the CDR3 DNA reads TGTGCCAGTAGTATGAGAGGGGTAGAAGCTTTCTTT.